The 4 T cell receptor beta chains given below trace back to one sample, sequenced in a study of blood T cells in healthy people across ages. The second PCR ran roughly 7 to 11 cycles with a sample-barcoded 5' primer and J-beta primers. TCRdb re-derived calls from the 5' RACE reads in MiXCR, one entry per CDR3 protein. The sample has 1,100,000 or so distinct CDR3 sequences, 45% seen once. Source material: blood. Receptor source: a woman aged 60-70 years in good health.

The gene calls are TRBV20-1 and TRBJ2-1; 12 bases are a match to TRBD2. Per germline, CDR1 DFQATT and CDR2 SNEGSKA (reference sequence). V was pared by 3 bases and J by 4 bases, with 7 bases of the junction left unmatched. The CDR3 totals 16 residues. CDR3 amino acids: CSARGQTSGSYNEQFF. As DNA, the CDR3 is TGCAGTGCTAGGGGCCAGACTAGCGGGAGTTACAATGAGCAGTTCTTC.

About this clonotype itself: A much larger clone differs from this one at a single base, so this may be a read error. This chain joins TRBV5-1 and TRBJ2-7; D possibly corresponds to TRBD1 (6 bases). Germline CDR1 reads SGHRS; CDR2 reads YFSETQ. This CDR3 region has 14 residues. In nucleotides, the CDR3 is TGCGCCAGCAGCGGGGGCCTTGGGGGCTACGAGCGGTACTTC. Protein product: CASSGGLGGYERYF.

The chain employs TRBV10-3 and TRBJ1-5; D remains unclear. CDR3 length: 14 residues. V was clipped by 2 bases and J by 0 bases, with 5 bases between them. Germline-derived CDR1 and CDR2 are ENHRY and SYGVKD. The CDR3 DNA is TGTGCCATCAGTGAGGAGATTAGCAATCAGCCCCAGCATTTT. It yields the protein CAISEEISNQPQHF.

This clonotype has more than one count but fewer than ten. The chain links TRBV15 to TRBJ2-5, with TRBD1 matching 9 bases. The germline gives CDR1 LNHNV, CDR2 YYDKDF (reference sequence). This CDR3 contains 15 residues. Germline trimming cut 4 bases from V and 2 bases from J; bases unmatched to any gene: 5. This chain's CDR3 is CATSTNRGQQETQYF. The CDR3 DNA is TGTGCCACCAGCACAAACAGGGGGCAACAAGAGACCCAGTACTTC.